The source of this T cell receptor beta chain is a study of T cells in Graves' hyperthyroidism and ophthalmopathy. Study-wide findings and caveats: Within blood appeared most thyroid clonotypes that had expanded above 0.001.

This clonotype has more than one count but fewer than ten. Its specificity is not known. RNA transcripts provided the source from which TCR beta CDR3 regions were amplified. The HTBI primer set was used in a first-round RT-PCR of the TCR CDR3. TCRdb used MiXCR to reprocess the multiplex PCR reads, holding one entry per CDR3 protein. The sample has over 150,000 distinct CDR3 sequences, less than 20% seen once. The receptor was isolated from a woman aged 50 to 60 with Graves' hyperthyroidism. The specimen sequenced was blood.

Here the CDR3 DNA reads TGTGCCAGCTCACCCGGACAGGGGCAAAATTCACCCCTCCACTTT. This translates into CASSPGQGQNSPLHF. This chain uses TRBV18 with TRBJ1-6, with 9 bases identical to TRBD1. J lost 7 bases, V lost 3 bases, and 4 bases had no gene match. The CDR3 extends over 15 amino acids. Looked up from germline, CDR1 is KGHSH and CDR2 is LQKENI.